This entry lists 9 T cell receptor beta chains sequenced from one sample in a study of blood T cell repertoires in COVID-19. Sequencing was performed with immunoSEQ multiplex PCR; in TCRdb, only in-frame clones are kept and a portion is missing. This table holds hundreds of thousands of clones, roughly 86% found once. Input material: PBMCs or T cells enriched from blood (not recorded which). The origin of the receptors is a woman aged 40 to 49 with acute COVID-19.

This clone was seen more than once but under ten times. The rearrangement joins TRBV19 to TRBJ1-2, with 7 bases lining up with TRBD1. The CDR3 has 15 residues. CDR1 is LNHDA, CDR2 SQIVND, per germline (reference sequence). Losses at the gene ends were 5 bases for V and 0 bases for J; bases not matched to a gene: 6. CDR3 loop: CASSARTGANYGYTF. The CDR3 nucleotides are TGTGCCAGTAGTGCAAGGACAGGCGCTAACTATGGCTACACCTTC.

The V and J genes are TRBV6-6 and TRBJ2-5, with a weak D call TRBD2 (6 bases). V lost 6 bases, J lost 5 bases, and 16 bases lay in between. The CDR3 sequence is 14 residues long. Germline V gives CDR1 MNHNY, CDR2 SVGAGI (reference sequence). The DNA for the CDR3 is TGTGCCAGCAGGGACGACTGGGGGGAGGAGACCCAGTACTTC. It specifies CASRDDWGEETQYF.

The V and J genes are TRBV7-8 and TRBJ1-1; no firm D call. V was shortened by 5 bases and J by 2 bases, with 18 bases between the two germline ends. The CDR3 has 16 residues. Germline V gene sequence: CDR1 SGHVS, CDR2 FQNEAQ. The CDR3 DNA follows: TGTGCCAGCAGCCCCAGCGACGGAAAATTAAACACTGAAGCTTTCTTT. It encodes CASSPSDGKLNTEAFF.

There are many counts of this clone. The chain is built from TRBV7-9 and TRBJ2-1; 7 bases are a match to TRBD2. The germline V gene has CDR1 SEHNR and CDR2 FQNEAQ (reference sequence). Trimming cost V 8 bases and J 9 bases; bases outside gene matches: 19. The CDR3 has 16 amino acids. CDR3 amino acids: CASGSMGTRGGGEQFF. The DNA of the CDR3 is TGTGCCAGCGGTTCAATGGGGACTCGGGGCGGGGGTGAGCAGTTCTTC.

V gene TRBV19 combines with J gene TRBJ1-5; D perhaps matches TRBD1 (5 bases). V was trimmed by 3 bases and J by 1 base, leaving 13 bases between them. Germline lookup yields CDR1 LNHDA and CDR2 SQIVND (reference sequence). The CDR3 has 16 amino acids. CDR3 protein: CASSINDRGSNQPQHF. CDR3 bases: TGTGCCAGTAGTATTAATGACAGAGGAAGCAATCAGCCCCAGCATTTT.

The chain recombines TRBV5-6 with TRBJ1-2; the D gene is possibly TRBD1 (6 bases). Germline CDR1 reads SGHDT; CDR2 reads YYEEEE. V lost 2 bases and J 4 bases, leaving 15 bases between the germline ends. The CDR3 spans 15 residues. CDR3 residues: CASSFSRDNPYGYTF. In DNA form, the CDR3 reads TGTGCCAGCAGCTTTTCCCGGGACAACCCCTATGGCTACACCTTC. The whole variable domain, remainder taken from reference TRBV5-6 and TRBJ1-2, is DAGVTQSPTHLIKTRGQQVTLRCSPKSGHDTVSWYQQALGQGPQFIFQYYEEEERQRGNFPDRFSGHQFPNYSSELNVNALLLGDSALYLCASSFSRDNPYGYTFGSGTRLTVV.

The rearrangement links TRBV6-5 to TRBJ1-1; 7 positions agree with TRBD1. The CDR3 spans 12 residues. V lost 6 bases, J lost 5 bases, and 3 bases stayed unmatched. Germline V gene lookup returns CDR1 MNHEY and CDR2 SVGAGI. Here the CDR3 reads CASRQGWTEAFF. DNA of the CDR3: TGTGCCAGCAGACAGGGGTGGACTGAAGCTTTCTTT.

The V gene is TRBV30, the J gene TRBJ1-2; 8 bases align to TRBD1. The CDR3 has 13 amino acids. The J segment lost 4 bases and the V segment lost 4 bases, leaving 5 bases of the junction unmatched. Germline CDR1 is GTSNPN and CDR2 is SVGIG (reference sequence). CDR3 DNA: TGTGCCTGGACCACAGGGGGGAGCTATGGCTACACCTTC. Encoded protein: CAWTTGGSYGYTF.

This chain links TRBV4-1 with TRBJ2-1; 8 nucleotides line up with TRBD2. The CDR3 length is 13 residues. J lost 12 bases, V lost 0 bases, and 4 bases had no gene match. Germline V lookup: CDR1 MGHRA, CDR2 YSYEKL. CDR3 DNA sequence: TGCGCCAGCAGCCAAGATCGGGGGGGGCCGCAGTTCTTC. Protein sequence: CASSQDRGGPQFF.